This entry lists 9 T cell receptor beta chains sequenced from one sample in a study of T-cell memory formation after mild COVID-19. From the 5' RACE reads, TCRdb called clonotypes with MiXCR, one entry per CDR3 protein. The table includes fewer than 250,000 distinct CDR3 sequences, around 25% detected once. The sample comprised PBMCs or a T cell subset sorted from them (not recorded which). The receptors stem from an adult woman who had mild COVID-19 (a few samples of this study predate the infection). Cell type and time point are not known.

The rearrangement uses TRBV9 and TRBJ1-4, with 7 bases fitting TRBD1. Germline assignment: CDR1 SGDLS and CDR2 YYNGEE. The J segment lost 4 bases and the V segment lost 2 bases, leaving 2 bases of the junction unmatched. CDR3 size: 14 residues. In nucleotides, the CDR3 is TGTGCCAGCAGCGTGACAGGGATTAATGAAAAACTGTTTTTT. Its translation is CASSVTGINEKLFF.

This chain links TRBV9 with TRBJ2-1, with 10 bases fitting TRBD1. Germline V gene data show CDR1 as SGDLS and CDR2 as YYNGEE. The CDR3 runs 16 residues. With 4 bases clipped from V and 5 bases from J, the junction kept 9 bases outside the gene matches. CDR3 sequence: CASSRLLDRGHNEQFF. CDR3 nucleotide sequence: TGTGCCAGCAGCCGCCTCCTCGACAGGGGGCACAATGAGCAGTTCTTC.

This clonotype was seen a handful of times. The chain uses TRBV9 and TRBJ2-1; TRBD2 agrees at 11 bases. Germline assignment: CDR1 SGDLS and CDR2 YYNGEE. The CDR3 consists of 15 residues. V lost 0 bases, J lost 8 bases, and 4 bases stayed unmatched. The CDR3 loop is CASSVASGGFDEQFF. CDR3 DNA: TGTGCCAGCAGCGTAGCTAGCGGGGGGTTCGATGAGCAGTTCTTC.

V usage is TRBV3-1 and J usage is TRBJ2-2; TRBD2 matches at 9 bases. V lost 3 bases to trimming and J lost 4 bases; unmatched junction nucleotides: 3. There are 15 residues in the CDR3. Germline lookup yields CDR1 LGHDT and CDR2 YNNKEL (reference sequence). CDR3 bases: TGTGCCAGCAGCCACCTAGCGGGAATCACCGGGGAGCTGTTTTTT. Amino acids: CASSHLAGITGELFF.

The chain is built from TRBV18 and TRBJ2-7, with D possibly TRBD1 on 6 matching bases. Germline V gene data show CDR1 as KGHSH and CDR2 as LQKENI. V dropped 6 bases and J dropped 0 bases, with 15 bases sitting between them. The CDR3 extends over 15 amino acids. The CDR3 DNA reads as TGTGCCAGCTCCGTGGGAAGGGACAACTCCTACGAGCAGTACTTC. Amino acid sequence: CASSVGRDNSYEQYF.

The gene calls are TRBV20-1 and TRBJ2-1; D not resolved. Germline CDR1 reads DFQATT; CDR2 reads SNEGSKA (reference sequence). The V and J ends lost 0 bases and 8 bases respectively, with 8 bases between them. The CDR3 runs to 12 residues. Here the CDR3 reads CSAREKSYEQFF. CDR3 sequence (DNA): TGCAGTGCTAGAGAAAAGTCGTATGAGCAGTTCTTC.

This clonotype has just a few counts. This rearrangement joins TRBV5-1 to TRBJ1-1, with D uncertain. The V gene's germline CDR1 is SGHRS and CDR2 YFSETQ. The CDR3 loop spans 13 amino acids. V lost 4 bases and J lost 2, with 9 bases in between. The CDR3 sequence: CASSQPSNTEAFF. In DNA, the CDR3 is TGCGCCAGCAGCCAACCATCCAACACTGAAGCTTTCTTT.

The V gene is TRBV5-1, the J gene TRBJ1-1, with D possibly matching TRBD1 (5 bases). Trimming pared 6 bases from V and 8 bases from J, leaving 17 bases between. This CDR3 contains 13 residues. Germline V gene data show CDR1 as SGHRS and CDR2 as YFSETQ. CDR3 amino acids: CASTGTHPREAFF. The CDR3 bases are TGCGCCAGCACCGGGACCCATCCCCGGGAAGCTTTCTTT.

The V gene is TRBV5-5, the J gene TRBJ2-2; 9 bases are a match to TRBD2. Germline trimming cut 1 base from V and 4 bases from J; bases unmatched to any gene: 17. The V gene's germline CDR1 is SGHKS and CDR2 YYEKEE (reference sequence). The CDR3 spans 20 residues. Written as DNA, the CDR3 is TGTGCCAGCAGCTTGACGACTCTGTTGGTGCGCGGGAGGGGCACCGGGGAGCTGTTTTTT. The encoded protein is CASSLTTLLVRGRGTGELFF.